This T cell receptor beta chain was found in a study of blood T cell repertoires in COVID-19 (dated by TCRdb to between 2020 and 2021). In terms of the full investigation: Samples from collaborators originated in the United States, Italy and Spain and spanned both the acute and convalescent phases of COVID-19. HLA class I and class II types, where available, came from metadata supplied by the sample provider rather than from assay-based typing. The prospective study material was composed of cDNA or gDNA derived from T cells, B-cell-depleted T cells, or PBMCs. Samples came from the ongoing ImmuneRACE study (first 160 participants) plus 1,254 subjects from 6 global collaborators. The repertoires were released in a freely available public database meant as a resource for research on the immune response to SARS-CoV-2. The sample metadata nearly always contained a de-identified subject ID, COVID-19 status, age in years and sex. Subjects who had been exposed to COVID-19, were actively infected with it, or had recovered from it provided the deeply sampled blood TCRbeta repertoires that made up the dataset. The study at large found these results: Clinical and demographic metadata were provided uncurated, with the amount varying by source and participant.

With respect to this clone: Its antigen target is currently unknown. The input lacks base qualities; no much larger clone sits a single base away.

Participants in the prospective study were aged roughly 18 to 89 years, lived in some 24 United States geographic areas, and enrolled through a virtual design. In the prospective study, cohorts were assigned on the basis of participant-reported clinical history obtained from a screening survey and a study questionnaire. For ImmuneRACE Cohort 3, a participant was defined as recovered based on two consecutive negative NP/OP PCR tests, clearance by a healthcare professional, or resolution of symptoms. Mobile phlebotomists in the prospective study collected whole blood, serum and a nasopharyngeal or oropharyngeal swab from every participant. Participants in the prospective study had the option to provide additional blood draws and questionnaires over an approximately 2-month period. Blood samples from the prospective study were shipped frozen or at room temperature prior to DNA extraction. At the junction V is shortened by 1 base and J by 9 bases, with 18 bases in between. According to the germline V gene, CDR1 reads WSHSY and CDR2 reads SAAADI. Counted from cysteine to phenylalanine, this CDR3 has 15 amino acids. Of the read, only the CDR3 DNA is kept; its 45 bases are in frame from base 1.

The immunoSEQ Assay, a bias-controlled multiplex PCR, was used to amplify TCRbeta CDR3 regions from genomic DNA. The published analysis was carried out like this. The number of nucleated cells in each sample was estimated from the amplification of reference gene primers within the assay. To quantify the absolute abundance of each unique TCRbeta CDR3 rearrangement, sequence reads were collapsed and filtered. Productive Simpson clonality was computed per sample as the square root of Simpson's diversity index over productive rearrangements. TCRdb limited this immuneACCESS table to in-frame rearrangements with V and J called. A share of clones is missing; checked studies link under half to unresolved V genes, and the rest is unexplained. D and trimming come from the DNA, and the V and J calls and clone size come from that table. Present in this sample are over 250,000 clones, approximately 88% of which were seen just once. In total, the top ten clones hold around 0.9% of the sample.

This clonotype was sampled from a woman aged 25 to 39 who had recovered from COVID-19. The material sequenced was PBMCs or T cells enriched from blood (not recorded which). This sequence uses TRBV10-2 and TRBJ2-5; TRBD1 is a weak D gene call, 6 bases matching. In nucleotides, the sequence is TGCGCCAGCAGTGAGTTCATTTCTCTCGAGGGGGCCCAGTACTTC. This gives the protein CASSEFISLEGAQYF.